Below are 27 T cell receptor beta chains sequenced from a single sample in a study of T cell therapy product for transplant patients. TCRdb keeps only in-frame clones here, not all; method: immunoSEQ multiplex PCR. The repertoire has hundreds of clones, 84% of them found once; the top ten carry 65% to 75%. The sample designation means: 20 to 25 nM rapamycin added during CMV-specific T-cell product expansion (Rapa-TCP). Label meaning: CMVpp65/IE-1-reactive T cells enriched by IFNgamma capture and expanded in vitro. PBMCs were stimulated more than five hours with CMV pp65 and IE-1 peptide pools. Positive selection by IFNgamma secretion assay kept the CMV-stimulated cells that produced IFNgamma. The enriched IFNgamma+ cells were cultured about 21 days on irradiated autologous feeders with either IL-7/IL-15 or IL-2. Their antigens are not known. The material sequenced was a sorted cell population cultured from PBMCs. These receptors all stem from an adult in good health.

The rearrangement links TRBV4-1 to TRBJ1-2; D is possibly TRBD1 (5 bases). This CDR3 is 14 amino acids long. Trimming took 0 bases from V and 4 from J, leaving 9 bases between them. Germline assignment: CDR1 MGHRA and CDR2 YSYEKL. CDR3: CASSQDGDSYGYTF. The CDR3 DNA sequence: TGCGCCAGCAGCCAAGATGGAGACAGCTATGGCTACACCTTC.

This clone is classed as large. The rearrangement uses TRBV6-4 and TRBJ1-5; D gene unclear. V lost 2 bases, J lost 0 bases, and 8 bases lay in between. The CDR3 has 15 residues. The germline CDR1 and CDR2 sequences are MRHNA and SNTAGT. The CDR3 is CASSDRRYSNQPQHF. The CDR3 bases are TGTGCCAGCAGTGACCGGCGGTATAGCAATCAGCCCCAGCATTTT.

The chain links TRBV5-1 to TRBJ2-7, with D possibly TRBD1 on 5 matching bases. Germline CDR1 reads SGHRS; CDR2 reads YFSETQ. V shed 4 bases and J shed 3 bases, with 20 bases lying between them. The CDR3 has 16 amino acids. The CDR3 is CASSAPKGSLVYEQYF. The CDR3 DNA sequence: TGCGCCAGCAGCGCCCCTAAGGGGTCGCTAGTCTACGAGCAGTACTTC.

The chain recombines TRBV28 with TRBJ2-1, with D possibly matching TRBD2 (5 bases). The CDR3 is 16 residues long. V lost 5 bases and J lost 0, with 14 bases in between. CDR1 is MDHEN, CDR2 SYDVKM, per germline. CDR3 protein: CASSPFRTGSYNEQFF. DNA for the CDR3: TGTGCCAGCAGTCCCTTTCGGACTGGCTCCTACAATGAGCAGTTCTTC.

V is TRBV5-5 and J is TRBJ1-5, with TRBD1 as a possible D gene (5 bases). V lost 7 bases and J lost 6, with 11 bases in between. From germline, CDR1 is SGHKS and CDR2 YYEKEE (reference sequence). CDR3 length: 12 residues. The CDR3 DNA reads as TGTGCCAGCGGGGCAGGGAGTCAGCCCCAGCATTTT. Translation gives CASGAGSQPQHF.

The chain links TRBV4-2 to TRBJ1-3; 7 positions match TRBD1. The CDR3 is 17 amino acids. Germline CDR1 reads LGHNA; CDR2 reads YNFKEQ. Losses at the gene ends were 1 base for V and 4 bases for J; bases not matched to a gene: 10. The chain's CDR3 is CASSQGLGRGYGNTIYF. The CDR3, as DNA: TGTGCCAGCAGCCAAGGTCTCGGCAGGGGGTACGGAAACACCATATATTTT.

The chain has TRBV5-6 and TRBJ2-5, with D maybe TRBD2 (7 bases). V dropped 3 bases and J dropped 3 bases, with 12 bases sitting between them. This CDR3 contains 14 residues. Germline V gives CDR1 SGHDT, CDR2 YYEEEE. In DNA, the CDR3 is TGTGCCAGCAGCTCCGGAGGGGGGGAAGAGACCCAGTACTTC. Amino acids: CASSSGGGEETQYF. Supplemented by reference TRBV5-6 and TRBJ2-5, the full variable domain reads DAGVTQSPTHLIKTRGQQVTLRCSPKSGHDTVSWYQQALGQGPQFIFQYYEEEERQRGNFPDRFSGHQFPNYSSELNVNALLLGDSALYLCASSSGGGEETQYFGPGTRLLVL.

CDR3 bases: TGTGCCAGCAGCCCGACAGGGACCTACGAGCAGTACTTC. Its protein is CASSPTGTYEQYF. The chain recombines TRBV11-1 with TRBJ2-7; 7 positions agree with TRBD1. Looked up from germline, CDR1 is SGHAT and CDR2 is FQDESV (reference sequence). Unmatched junction bases numbered 3, after V lost 5 bases and J lost 2 bases. This CDR3 comprises 13 residues.

The V gene is TRBV27, the J gene TRBJ2-6; perhaps TRBD1 as D (5 bases). V was cut by 10 bases and J by 0 bases, with 19 bases left in between. The CDR3 contains 17 residues. From germline, CDR1 is MNHEY and CDR2 SMNVEV (reference sequence). In DNA, the CDR3 is TGTGCCACACAAGGGATCACAGGCCTCTCTGGGGCCAACGTCCTGACTTTC. Translated, it gives CATQGITGLSGANVLTF.

This chain connects TRBV7-2 to TRBJ2-4; D remains ambiguous. In germline, CDR1 is SGHTA, CDR2 FQGNSA. This CDR3 is built from 16 residues. Trimming pared 1 base from V and 1 base from J, leaving 11 bases between. CDR3 nucleotide sequence: TGTGCCAGCAGCTTAGAAGGAGTAGGGGCCAAAAACATTCAGTACTTC. This translates into CASSLEGVGAKNIQYF.

The chain has TRBV14 and TRBJ1-2; D gene uncertain. Trimming removed 4 bases from V and 4 bases from J, with 10 bases in between. CDR1 SGHDN and CDR2 FVKESK come from the germline V gene. This CDR3 has 13 amino acids. Here the CDR3 DNA reads TGTGCCAGCAGCCCCAACGAGGGCTATGGCTACACCTTC. The encoded protein is CASSPNEGYGYTF. Full variable domain (remainder filled in from reference TRBV14 and TRBJ1-2): EAGVTQFPSHSVIEKGQTVTLRCDPISGHDNLYWYRRVMGKEIKFLLHFVKESKQDESGMPNNRFLAERTGGTYSTLKVQPAELEDSGVYFCASSPNEGYGYTFGSGTRLTVV.

CDR3: CASSIGRGGHVNTEAFF. CDR3 sequence (DNA): TGTGCCAGTAGTATCGGCAGGGGCGGCCACGTGAACACTGAAGCTTTCTTT. The rearrangement joins TRBV19 to TRBJ1-1, with D possibly being TRBD1 (6 bases). Deletions cut 3 bases from V and 0 bases from J, with 17 bases between. The germline gives CDR1 LNHDA, CDR2 SQIVND (reference sequence). This CDR3 has 17 amino acids.

The chain combines TRBV6-6 with TRBJ2-7; D gene unclear. CDR1 and CDR2 from the germline V gene are MNHNY and SVGAGI (reference sequence). CDR3 length: 15 residues. V lost 5 bases and J lost 2, with 16 bases in between. The CDR3 bases are TGTGCCAGCAGTAATGCCCGGGTTGGCGCCTACGAGCAGTACTTC. Translating gives CASSNARVGAYEQYF.

This clone was seen just once. The chain is built from TRBV10-2 and TRBJ1-5, with a weak D call TRBD1 (5 bases). The CDR3 totals 14 residues. Germline CDR1 WSHSY, CDR2 SAAADI. Trimming cost V 6 bases and J 2 bases, with 11 bases left between them. The CDR3 region has the DNA TGCGCCAGCAGGGCTGCGGGGGGCAATCAGCCCCAGCATTTT. This codes for CASRAAGGNQPQHF.

The chain has TRBV5-8 and TRBJ2-3; TRBD2 matches 11 bases. This CDR3 has 20 amino acids. Germline assignment: CDR1 SGHTS and CDR2 YDEGEE. J was trimmed by 3 bases and V by 0 bases; bases with no gene match: 15. The CDR3 here is CASSLGLTSGALGRTDTQYF. CDR3 coding DNA: TGTGCCAGCAGCTTGGGCTTGACTAGCGGGGCCTTGGGTAGGACAGATACGCAGTATTTT.

The chain carries TRBV5-6 and TRBJ2-5; D uncertain. This CDR3 spans 13 amino acids. Germline V gene data show CDR1 as SGHDT and CDR2 as YYEEEE. V was clipped by 4 bases and J by 1 base, with 8 bases between them. CDR3 sequence: CASSLYGQETQYF. The CDR3, as DNA: TGTGCCAGCAGCCTGTACGGCCAAGAGACCCAGTACTTC.

The V call is TRBV18, the J call TRBJ2-3; D is uncertain. CDR3 length equals 11 residues. CDR1 KGHSH and CDR2 LQKENI come from the germline V gene. Trimming removed 2 bases at V and 6 bases at J, with 3 bases between. The CDR3: CASSPVDTQYF. DNA for the CDR3: TGTGCCAGCTCACCAGTGGATACGCAGTATTTT.

V gene TRBV5-4 combines with J gene TRBJ1-1; 9 bases agree with TRBD1. Trimming removed 2 bases from V and 7 bases from J; junction bases left unmatched: 6. The CDR3 is 14 residues long. Germline assignment: CDR1 SGHNT and CDR2 YYREEE (reference sequence). The CDR3 reads CASSFPDRGYEAFF. CDR3 in DNA: TGTGCCAGCAGCTTCCCTGACAGGGGGTATGAAGCTTTCTTT.

This clone was counted only a few times. This chain joins TRBV5-6 and TRBJ1-6, with 8 bases fitting TRBD1. Germline CDR1 reads SGHDT; CDR2 reads YYEEEE. Trimming removed 4 bases from V and 5 bases from J; junction bases left unmatched: 11. The CDR3 contains 17 residues. CDR3 bases: TGTGCCAGCAGCCCAGGGGGCCGCATTTCTAATAATTCACCCCTCCACTTT. Protein: CASSPGGRISNNSPLHF.

V is TRBV7-2 and J is TRBJ2-2; 12 bases align to TRBD1. Trimming at V came to 3 bases and at J to 6 bases, leaving 5 bases not matched to a gene. The CDR3 length is 16 residues. Per germline, CDR1 SGHTA and CDR2 FQGNSA. CDR3 sequence (DNA): TGTGCCAGCAGCTTGGACGGGACAGGGGGCGCCGGGGAGCTGTTTTTT. Translation: CASSLDGTGGAGELFF. The full variable domain, its missing parts supplied by reference TRBV7-2 and TRBJ2-2, is GAGVSQSPSNKVTEKGKDVELRCDPISGHTALYWYRQSLGQGLEFLIYFQGNSAPDKSGLPSDRFSAERTGGSVSTLTIQRTQQEDSAVYLCASSLDGTGGAGELFFGEGSRLTVL.

The chain links TRBV19 to TRBJ1-2; D ambiguous. The CDR3 has 12 amino acids. V lost 8 bases and J lost 8, with 15 bases in between. CDR1 is LNHDA, CDR2 SQIVND, per germline (reference sequence). CDR3 amino acids: CASVPPAGGYTF. Here the CDR3 DNA reads TGTGCCAGTGTTCCACCAGCGGGCGGCTACACCTTC. Full variable domain (outside the CDR3, taken from reference TRBV19 and TRBJ1-2): DGGITQSPKYLFRKEGQNVTLSCEQNLNHDAMYWYRQDPGQGLRLIYYSQIVNDFQKGDIAEGYSVSREKKESFPLTVTSAQKNPTAFYLCASVPPAGGYTFGSGTRLTVV.

The J gene is TRBJ2-1, the V gene TRBV19; 8 bases align to TRBD2. Germline V lookup: CDR1 LNHDA, CDR2 SQIVND (reference sequence). The CDR3 covers 13 residues. V shed 4 bases and J 8 bases; nucleotides not matched to a gene: 4. CDR3 protein: CASSRRGADEQFF. DNA of the CDR3: TGTGCCAGTAGTAGGCGGGGGGCCGATGAGCAGTTCTTC.

This chain joins TRBV6-1 and TRBJ2-2; tentative D call: TRBD2 (6 bases). This CDR3 has 16 residues. The germline CDR1 and CDR2 sequences are MNHNS and SASEGT. The ends were cut back, 2 bases at V and 5 bases at J, with 15 bases in the middle. In DNA form, the CDR3 reads TGTGCCAGCAGTGAAAGAGGCGGGAAGATAACCGGGGAGCTGTTTTTT. Translation gives CASSERGGKITGELFF.

The chain employs TRBV7-9 and TRBJ1-2; D may be TRBD1 (6 bases). The V end was cut by 1 base, the J end by 5 bases, with 8 bases between. The CDR3 extends over 13 amino acids. Germline CDR1 SEHNR, CDR2 FQNEAQ (reference sequence). The CDR3: CASSLGTAYGYTF. The CDR3 DNA reads TGTGCCAGCAGCTTAGGGACAGCATATGGCTACACCTTC.

The V call is TRBV7-1, the J call TRBJ1-1, with D possibly being TRBD1 (6 bases). TRBV7-1 carries the ORF label, with uncertain function. With 5 bases removed from V and 0 bases from J, the gap between germline ends came to 10 bases. CDR3 length: 14 amino acids. CDR3 sequence (DNA): TGTGCCAGCAGCCTCAGGACAGTGAACACTGAAGCTTTCTTT. Translating gives CASSLRTVNTEAFF.

The chain links TRBV5-1 to TRBJ2-3; D is possibly TRBD1 (5 bases). V shed 4 bases and J shed 2 bases, with 14 bases lying between them. The CDR3 is 15 residues long. The V gene's germline CDR1 is SGHRS and CDR2 YFSETQ. CDR3 DNA sequence: TGCGCCAGCAGCCAAGCCACAGGATTCACAGATACGCAGTATTTT. It yields the protein CASSQATGFTDTQYF.

For this clone: At one end, the junction sequence differs from germline, possibly due to a read error. The chain combines TRBV28 with TRBJ2-2; the D call may be TRBD1 or TRBD2 (6 bases each). Germline CDR1 and CDR2: MDHEN and SYDVKM. CDR3 length: 14 amino acids. In nucleotides, the CDR3 is TGTGCCACCAGGGGACTCCCGAACTCCGGGGAGCTGTTTTTT. This encodes CATRGLPNSGELFF. The full variable domain, with the rest looked up from reference TRBV28 and TRBJ2-2, is DVKVTQSSRYLVKRTGEKVFLECVQDMDHENMFWYRQDPGLGLRLIYFSYDVKMKEKGDIPEGYSVSREKKERFSLILESASTNQTSMYLCATRGLPNSGELFFGEGSRLTVL.